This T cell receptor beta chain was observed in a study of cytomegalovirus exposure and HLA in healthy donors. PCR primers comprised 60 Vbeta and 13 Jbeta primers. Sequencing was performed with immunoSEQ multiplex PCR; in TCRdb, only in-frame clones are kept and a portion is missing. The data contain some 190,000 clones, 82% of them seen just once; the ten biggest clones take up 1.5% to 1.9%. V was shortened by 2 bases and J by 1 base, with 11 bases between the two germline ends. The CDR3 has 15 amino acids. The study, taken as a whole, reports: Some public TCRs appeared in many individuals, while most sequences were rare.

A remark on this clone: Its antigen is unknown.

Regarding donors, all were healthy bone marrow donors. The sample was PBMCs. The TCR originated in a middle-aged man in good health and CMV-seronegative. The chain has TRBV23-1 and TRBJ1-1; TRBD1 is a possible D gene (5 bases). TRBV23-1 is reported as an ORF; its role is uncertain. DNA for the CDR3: TGCGCCAGCAGTCAACGAGGGACTTCGAACACTGAAGCTTTCTTT. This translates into CASSQRGTSNTEAFF.